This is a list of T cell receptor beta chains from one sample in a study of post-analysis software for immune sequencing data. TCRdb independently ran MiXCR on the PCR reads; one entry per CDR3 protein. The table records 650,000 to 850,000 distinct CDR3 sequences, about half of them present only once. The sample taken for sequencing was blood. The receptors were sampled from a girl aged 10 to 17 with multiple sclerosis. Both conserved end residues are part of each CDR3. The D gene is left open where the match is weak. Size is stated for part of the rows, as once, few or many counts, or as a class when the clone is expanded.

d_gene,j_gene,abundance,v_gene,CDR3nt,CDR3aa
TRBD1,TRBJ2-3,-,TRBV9,TGTGCCAGCAGCCGTACAGGGGGTACTGGAGATACGCAGTATTTT,CASSRTGGTGDTQYF
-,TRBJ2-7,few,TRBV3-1,TGTGCCAGCAGCCAGGTATTCCGGGAGAACGAGCAGTACTTC,CASSQVFRENEQYF
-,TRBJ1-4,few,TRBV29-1,TGCAGCGTAGCCGCTCCGGGACCCTCCCCAACTAATGAAAAACTGTTTTTT,CSVAAPGPSPTNEKLFF
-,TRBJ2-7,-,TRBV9,TGTGCCAGCAGCCCGTTCCGAGGGTTCGAGCAGTACTTC,CASSPFRGFEQYF
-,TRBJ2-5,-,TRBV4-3,TGCGCCAGCAGCCAAGGGGCTAGCCAAGAGACCCAGTACTTC,CASSQGASQETQYF
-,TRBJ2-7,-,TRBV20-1,TGCAGTGCCAGCGGAGTACTGGGACAAGTGTATGGCTACGAGCAGTACTTC,CSASGVLGQVYGYEQYF
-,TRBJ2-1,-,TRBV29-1,TGCAGCGTTGAAGAAGGGCTATTCAATGAGCAGTTCTTC,CSVEEGLFNEQFF
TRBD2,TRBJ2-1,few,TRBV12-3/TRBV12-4,TGTGCCAGCAGGTTCGGGCTAGCGGACTACAATGAGCAGTTCTTC,CASRFGLADYNEQFF
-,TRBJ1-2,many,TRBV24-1,TGTGCCACCAGTGATTCGCAGGCTAACTATGGCTACACCTTC,CATSDSQANYGYTF
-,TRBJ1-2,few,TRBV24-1,TGTGCCACCAGTGACACCGGGACGGTCTATGGCTACACCTTC,CATSDTGTVYGYTF
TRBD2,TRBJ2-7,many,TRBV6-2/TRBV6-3,TGTGCCAGCAGTTACTCAAGCGGGGTCTACGAGCAGTACTTC,CASSYSSGVYEQYF
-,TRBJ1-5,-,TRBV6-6,TGTGCCAGCAGTTACTCGGGGTTGAGCAATCAGCCCCAGCATTTT,CASSYSGLSNQPQHF
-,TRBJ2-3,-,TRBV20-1,TGCAGTGCTAGAGATCCGGTCCTCTCAGATACGCAGTATTTT,CSARDPVLSDTQYF
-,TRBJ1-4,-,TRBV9,TGTGCCAGCAGCCGCCATGGGGATGAAAAACTGTTTTTT,CASSRHGDEKLFF
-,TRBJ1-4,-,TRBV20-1,TGCAGTGCTAGCCCCGGGACTGGCAATGAAAAACTGTTTTTT,CSASPGTGNEKLFF
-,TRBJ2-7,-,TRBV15,TGTGCCACCAGCAGAGATCAGGCAGGTCCTTACGAGCAGTACTTC,CATSRDQAGPYEQYF
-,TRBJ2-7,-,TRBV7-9,TGTGCCAGCAGCCCCCCTGGTACCTACGGGCAGTACTTC,CASSPPGTYGQYF